This T cell receptor (beta chain) was captured by sequencing in a study of T cells in Graves' hyperthyroidism and ophthalmopathy. In the study overall: Sampling of peripheral blood happened at initial diagnosis, prior to any treatment.

This clonotype appeared many times. Germline lookup yields CDR1 SGHVS and CDR2 FNYEAQ. The CDR3 consists of 15 residues. The junction had 4 bases not matched to a gene; V was cut back by 2 bases and J by 2 bases. Hyperthyroidism patients were newly diagnosed, had disease duration under 2 months, and were aged 18 to 65 years. Patients having uncontrolled infection, another autoimmune disease, pregnancy or lactation were not included. There were TCR beta CDR3 regions amplified from RNA transcripts. Initially, a first-round RT-PCR of the TCR CDR3 employed the HTBI primer set. TCRdb re-derived calls from the multiplex PCR reads in MiXCR, one entry per CDR3 protein. Counted here are about 560,000 distinct CDR3 sequences, 16% occurring once; the ten biggest clones make up about 18%.

This receptor was taken from a woman under 30 with Graves' hyperthyroidism. The chain employs TRBV7-6 and TRBJ2-5, with TRBD2 matching over 8 bases. The source material was blood. CDR3 in DNA: TGTGCCAGCAGCTTATTCGGGGGGGCGCAAGAGACCCAGTACTTC. Translation: CASSLFGGAQETQYF.